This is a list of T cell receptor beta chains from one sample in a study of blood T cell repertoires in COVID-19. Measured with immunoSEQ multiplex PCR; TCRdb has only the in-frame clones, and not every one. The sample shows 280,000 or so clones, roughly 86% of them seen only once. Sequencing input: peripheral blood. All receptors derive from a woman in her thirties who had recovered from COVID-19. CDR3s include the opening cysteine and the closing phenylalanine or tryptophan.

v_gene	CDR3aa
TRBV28	CASSPLDRMNTEAFF
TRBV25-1	CASSESEGFYEQYF
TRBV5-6	CASSGGCPNTGELFF
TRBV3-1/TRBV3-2	CASSRSSAATYEQYF
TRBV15	CATSRADRGEAFF
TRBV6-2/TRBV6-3	CASSTGLSNQPQHF
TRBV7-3	CASSLTSDGGYTF
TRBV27	CASRRTRTGELFF
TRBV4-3	CASSRTGEKDEQYF
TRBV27	CASSLGMGLLYEQYF
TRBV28	CATTDRRTQYF
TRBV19	CASRGTGKAHEKLFF
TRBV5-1	CASRARGFGETQYF
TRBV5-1	CASSLGQDVEKLFF
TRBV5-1	CASSPGAGGYNEQFF
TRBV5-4	CASSIGTEYYEQYF
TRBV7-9	CASSLSPDSYEQYF
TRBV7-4	CAINRRDREYNEQFF
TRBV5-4	CASGTYRGKNIQYF
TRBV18	CASSPRTSEYNEQFF
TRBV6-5	CASTLRDYEQYF
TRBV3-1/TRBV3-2	CASSQGVPGQPQHF
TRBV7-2	CASSSAKGLVGEQYF
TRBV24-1	CATSTGNQPQHF
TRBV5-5	CASSLKGSSYNEQFF
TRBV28	CASSSGDIVYTF
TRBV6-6	CASRPPGQGASGYTF
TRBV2	CASSDDTNYTEAFF
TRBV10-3	CAISDRVDAGELFF
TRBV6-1	CASSEALLAGGEQYF